Listed below are T cell receptor beta chains from one sample, sequenced in a study of beta chain features in type 1 diabetes. TCRdb keeps only in-frame clones here, not all; method: immunoSEQ multiplex PCR. The sample shows 550,000 to 850,000 clones, roughly 13% of them seen only once. The sequencing sample was made of naive CD4+ T cells from blood. The receptors here all came from a man aged 18 to 29 with type 1 diabetes. Each CDR3 is given with its conserved first and last residue. The D gene is left open where the match is weak. Not all rows give a size; the values are once, few, many and, for expanded clones, a class.

>-|TRBJ2-7|-|TRBV20-1
TGCAGTGCTAGCGTCTTTTACGAGCAGTACTTC
CSASVFYEQYF
>few|TRBJ1-2|TRBD1|TRBV28
TGTGCCAGCAGTCCTCGGACAGGGGTTAGGTACACCTTC
CASSPRTGVRYTF
>few|TRBJ1-2|-|TRBV11-2
TGTGCCAGCAGCTTAGAGGGATTGACGGGCTACACCTTC
CASSLEGLTGYTF
>few|TRBJ1-3|TRBD1|TRBV30
TGTGCCTGGAGTGTTGGGGGACAGGTATCTGGAAACACCATATATTTT
CAWSVGGQVSGNTIYF
>-|TRBJ2-1|-|TRBV10-2
TGCGCCAGCAGTGAGTCCGACCCGGCCCAAGGGCAGTTCTTC
CASSESDPAQGQFF
>-|TRBJ2-6|TRBD1|TRBV19
TGTGCCAGTAGTATACAGGGGGCCGGGGCCAACGTCCTGACTTTC
CASSIQGAGANVLTF
>few|TRBJ2-1|-|TRBV7-2
TGTGCCAGCAGCTTAGCGGCCTACAATGAGCAGTTCTTC
CASSLAAYNEQFF
>-|TRBJ1-4|-|TRBV2
TGTGCCAGCCTAGACAGGCGAAGTGGGGAAAAACTGTTTTTT
CASLDRRSGEKLFF
>few|TRBJ2-1|-|TRBV10-3
TGTGCCATCCACGGGAGCTCCTACAATGAGCAGTTCTTC
CAIHGSSYNEQFF
>-|TRBJ1-2|TRBD1|TRBV14
TGTGCCAGCAGCCACAGGGGGTCTGTAGGCGGCTACACCTTC
CASSHRGSVGGYTF
>few|TRBJ1-2|TRBD1|TRBV7-9
TGTGCCAGCAGCGAGGGACAGGGGGCCCTTGGCTACACCTTC
CASSEGQGALGYTF
>few|TRBJ2-5|-|TRBV2
TGTGCCAGCAGAGACAACGAAGAGACCCAGTACTTC
CASRDNEETQYF
>few|TRBJ2-5|-|TRBV14
TGTGCCAGCACCTACTCTGGACAGCCCTTGCCCCAGTACTTC
CASTYSGQPLPQYF
>-|TRBJ2-7|-|TRBV5-6
TGTGCCAGCAGCCGCCCCCATAGTTCGTCCTACGAGCAGTACTTC
CASSRPHSSSYEQYF
>-|TRBJ1-2|-|TRBV2
TGTGCCAGCAGCGAGGTCCCAAACTATGGCTACACCTTC
CASSEVPNYGYTF
>-|TRBJ2-6|TRBD2|TRBV5-4
TGTGCCAGCAGCTTACTAGCGGGTCTACACTCTGGGGCCAACGTCCTGACTTTC
CASSLLAGLHSGANVLTF
>few|TRBJ2-5|-|TRBV11-2
TGTGCCAGCAGCTCAATGATGGAGACCCAGTACTTC
CASSSMMETQYF
>-|TRBJ2-7|TRBD1|TRBV5-4
TGTGCCAGCAGCCCTGACAGGGCCTACGAGCAGTACTTC
CASSPDRAYEQYF
>-|TRBJ2-2|TRBD1|TRBV27
TGTGCCAGCAGTTTCCAAGGAGACAGGGGGCTGAACGGGGAGCTGTTTTTT
CASSFQGDRGLNGELFF
>-|TRBJ1-1|-|TRBV4-1
TGCGCCAGCAGCCGCGAGTGGGACACTGAAGCTTTCTTT
CASSREWDTEAFF
>few|TRBJ2-7|-|TRBV7-2
TGTGCCAGCAGCAGCAGACAAGCGGTGTACGAGCAGTACTTC
CASSSRQAVYEQYF
>-|TRBJ1-5|-|TRBV5-1
TGCGCCAGCAGCTTGGACGGGAGTCGCAATCAGCCCCAGCATTTT
CASSLDGSRNQPQHF
>few|TRBJ1-5|-|TRBV29-1
TGCAGCGTTGAGGTTGACAAATATCAGCCCCAGCATTTT
CSVEVDKYQPQHF
>-|TRBJ2-3|TRBD2|TRBV30
TGTGCCTGGAGAAGTTTCAGCGGGGGCACAGATACGCAGTATTTT
CAWRSFSGGTDTQYF
>-|TRBJ1-1|-|TRBV10-3
TGTGCCATCAGAAATACAGGGAACACTGAAGCTTTCTTT
CAIRNTGNTEAFF
>-|TRBJ1-6|-|TRBV30
TGTGCCTGGGATCCAGGACAGTTCTATAATTCACCCCTCCACTTT
CAWDPGQFYNSPLHF
>-|TRBJ2-1|-|TRBV30
TGTGCCTCCCCACTAGTCTCGGGCAATGAGCAGTTCTTC
CASPLVSGNEQFF
>-|TRBJ2-7|-|TRBV30
TGTGCCTGGAGTGTAGGTCGGACCTTTCCTTCTTTTGGAGAGCAGTACTTC
CAWSVGRTFPSFGEQYF